This TCR beta chain was documented in a study of human T cells and chemical hapten exposure. The CDR3 runs 14 residues. The germline V gene has CDR1 SGHTA and CDR2 FQGNSA. V was pared by 3 bases and J by 0 bases, with 8 bases between. The time point is: patch test 1, 2 weeks after DPC sensitization. Documented treatment: therapeutic diphenylcyclopropenone sensitization with weekly scalp DPC. Using its own MiXCR run on the RACE reads, TCRdb lists one record per CDR3 protein. Of about 120,000 distinct CDR3 sequences listed, approximately 14% are singletons. J is TRBJ1-2 and V is TRBV7-2; D remains unclear. Sequenced material: whole blood, taken in connection with sensitization to the hapten diphenylcyclopropenone (DPC). The receptor was isolated from a man aged 18 to 29 with alopecia areata. Some clones in this sample may be carry-over from other donors' samples. The CDR3, as DNA: TGTGCCAGCAGCTTTTACAAAACTAACTATGGCTACACCTTC. Translated, it gives CASSFYKTNYGYTF.